What follows are 25 T cell receptor beta chains derived from one specimen sequenced in a study of cytomegalovirus exposure and HLA in healthy donors. The PCR ran on 60 Vbeta and 13 Jbeta primers. The data were produced by immunoSEQ multiplex PCR, yet TCRdb's version contains in-frame clones alone and is incomplete. The sample lists 100,000 to 150,000 clones, around 75% occurring once. Sequenced: PBMCs. These receptor sequences come from a woman between 45 and 65 years old in good health and CMV-seropositive.

V is TRBV9 and J is TRBJ2-5; 12 bases map to TRBD2. The CDR3 covers 16 residues. Germline assignment: CDR1 SGDLS and CDR2 YYNGEE. V was clipped by 1 base and J by 3 bases; unmatched bases: 4. For the CDR3, the DNA is TGTGCCAGCAGCGTATCTAGCGGGGGGGCAGAAGAGACCCAGTACTTC. It yields the protein CASSVSSGGAEETQYF.

This CDR3 is CASSPRTSGSNYNEQFF. DNA for the CDR3: TGTGCCAGCAGCCCCAGGACTAGCGGTAGTAATTACAATGAGCAGTTCTTC. This chain uses TRBV7-8 with TRBJ2-1; TRBD2 agrees at 10 bases. The CDR3 is made up of 17 amino acids. With 5 bases clipped from V and 4 bases from J, the junction kept 11 bases outside the gene matches. Germline CDR1 reads SGHVS; CDR2 reads FQNEAQ.

The chain employs TRBV7-8 and TRBJ2-1; D ambiguous. Germline lookup yields CDR1 SGHVS and CDR2 FQNEAQ. The V end was cut by 6 bases, the J end by 5 bases, with 17 bases between. CDR3 length equals 15 residues. CDR3: CASSKNGVYDNEQFF. The CDR3 DNA is TGTGCCAGCAGTAAGAACGGAGTCTACGACAATGAGCAGTTCTTC. The full variable domain, in which reference TRBV7-8 and TRBJ2-1 provide the parts outside the CDR3, is GAGVSQSPRYKVAKRGQDVALRCDPISGHVSLFWYQQALGQGPEFLTYFQNEAQLDKSGLPSDRFFAERPEGSVSTLKIQRTQQEDSAVYLCASSKNGVYDNEQFFGPGTRLTVL.

The count of this clone is one. The chain carries TRBV29-1 and TRBJ2-5, with TRBD2 matching over 11 bases. The J call may be mistaken, given a closer DNA end match to TRBJ2-7. Looked up from germline, CDR1 is SQVTM and CDR2 is ANQGSEA. There are 15 residues in the CDR3. The CDR3 protein is CSVLITSGSPYEQYF. The CDR3 DNA is TGCAGCGTTCTCATCACTAGCGGGAGCCCCTACGAGCAGTACTTC.

This sequence joins TRBV10-1 and TRBJ1-5, with TRBD1 as a possible D gene (6 bases). Germline V gene data show CDR1 as WNHNN and CDR2 as SYGVQD (reference sequence). V lost 3 bases and J lost 6, with 18 bases in between. The CDR3 length is 16 residues. The CDR3, as DNA: TGCGCCAGCAGTGACAAACTGGTCAGGGGCGGTCAGCCCCAGCATTTT. Its translation: CASSDKLVRGGQPQHF.

The V gene is TRBV9, the J gene TRBJ2-2, with 12 bases identical to TRBD1. Germline-derived CDR1 and CDR2 are SGDLS and YYNGEE. This CDR3 is built from 16 residues. Trimming removed 4 bases from V and 6 bases from J; junction bases left unmatched: 7. The CDR3, as DNA: TGTGCCAGCAGCCCGGCGGGACAGGGGGCCGCCGGGGAGCTGTTTTTT. Its protein product is CASSPAGQGAAGELFF.

The V call is TRBV29-1, the J call TRBJ1-1; D remains ambiguous. The CDR3 length is 13 residues. V dropped 1 base and J dropped 5 bases, with 11 bases sitting between them. Germline CDR1 is SQVTM and CDR2 is ANQGSEA. CDR3 region: CSVEGLGRTEAFF. DNA of the CDR3: TGCAGCGTTGAAGGGCTGGGGAGGACTGAAGCTTTCTTT.

Worth noting for this clone: The junction departs from germline at one end; a sequencing error may be responsible. Other DNA sequences within the sample encode an identical CDR3. The DNA of the CDR3 is TGTGCTTGGAGTGTGCAGGAGGTCGAGACCCAGTACTTC. Its translation: CAWSVQEVETQYF. V usage is TRBV30 and J usage is TRBJ2-5; D is perhaps TRBD2 (5 bases). The length of the CDR3 is 13 residues. CDR1 is GTSNPN, CDR2 SVGIG, per germline (reference sequence). Full variable domain (remainder filled in from reference TRBV30 and TRBJ2-5): SQTIHQWPATLVQPVGSPLSLECTVEGTSNPNLYWYRQAAGRGLQLLFYSVGIGQISSEVPQNLSASRPQDRQFILSSKKLLLSDSGFYLCAWSVQEVETQYFGPGTRLLVL.

This clone was seen only a few times. The CDR3 DNA reads TGCGCCAGCAGACATAACAACAGGGGCTACGAGCAGTACTTC. Translated, it gives CASRHNNRGYEQYF. This chain joins TRBV5-1 and TRBJ2-7, with 7 nucleotides matching TRBD1. This CDR3 spans 14 amino acids. J was trimmed by 3 bases and V by 5 bases; bases with no gene match: 8. Germline-derived CDR1 and CDR2 are SGHRS and YFSETQ.

The rearrangement uses TRBV5-1 and TRBJ2-7, with 8 bases fitting TRBD1. In germline, CDR1 is SGHRS, CDR2 YFSETQ. CDR3 length equals 14 residues. V was clipped by 2 bases and J by 4 bases; unmatched bases: 5. The CDR3 sequence: CASSLGTGGYEQYF. In nucleotides, the CDR3 is TGCGCCAGCAGCTTAGGAACAGGGGGATACGAGCAGTACTTC.

This clone was detected only a few times. This chain links TRBV6-6 with TRBJ1-2, with a possible D match to TRBD1 (5 bases). V dropped 7 bases and J dropped 2 bases, with 11 bases sitting between them. The CDR3 has 13 amino acids. Germline V gives CDR1 MNHNY, CDR2 SVGAGI (reference sequence). CDR3 residues: CASNQGANYGYTF. The CDR3 DNA follows: TGTGCCAGCAATCAGGGTGCGAACTATGGCTACACCTTC.

This rearrangement joins TRBV7-9 to TRBJ1-1; a weak D match, TRBD1 (6 bases). From germline, CDR1 is SEHNR and CDR2 FQNEAQ (reference sequence). The CDR3 covers 14 residues. Trimming took 1 base from V and 1 from J, leaving 7 bases between them. CDR3 protein: CASSLGQENTEAFF. The CDR3 DNA sequence: TGTGCCAGCAGCTTAGGACAGGAGAACACTGAAGCTTTCTTT. The full variable domain, with the rest looked up from reference TRBV7-9 and TRBJ1-1, is DTGVSQNPRHKITKRGQNVTFRCDPISEHNRLYWYRQTLGQGPEFLTYFQNEAQLEKSRLLSDRFSAERPKGSFSTLEIQRTEQGDSAMYLCASSLGQENTEAFFGQGTRLTVV.

The chain employs TRBV7-9 and TRBJ2-3; D is possibly TRBD1 (6 bases). This CDR3 is built from 15 residues. Deletions cut 1 base from V and 0 bases from J, with 8 bases between. Germline V gene lookup returns CDR1 SEHNR and CDR2 FQNEAQ (reference sequence). In DNA, the CDR3 is TGTGCCAGCAGCTTAGAGGACAGTAGCACAGATACGCAGTATTTT. It codes for CASSLEDSSTDTQYF.

This clone appeared a single time. The chain links TRBV18 to TRBJ1-2; 8 bases fit TRBD1. Germline CDR1 and CDR2: KGHSH and LQKENI. V shed 5 bases and J 3 bases; nucleotides not matched to a gene: 11. CDR3 length: 16 amino acids. The CDR3 sequence: CASSSEGQANYYGYTF. CDR3 nucleotides: TGTGCCAGCTCATCCGAGGGACAGGCCAACTACTATGGCTACACCTTC.

This clone was detected a few times. This sequence joins TRBV5-5 and TRBJ2-3; TRBD2 agrees at 7 bases. V lost 6 bases, J lost 4 bases, and 11 bases stayed unmatched. Germline V lookup: CDR1 SGHKS, CDR2 YYEKEE (reference sequence). This CDR3 has 15 residues. CDR3 residues: CASTKLAGVPDTQYF. In nucleotides, the CDR3 is TGTGCCAGCACTAAATTGGCGGGGGTTCCAGATACGCAGTATTTT.

The rearrangement uses TRBV7-9 and TRBJ2-2; D gene ambiguous. In germline, CDR1 is SEHNR, CDR2 FQNEAQ (reference sequence). With 0 bases removed from V and 5 bases from J, the gap between germline ends came to 4 bases. The CDR3 spans 13 residues. CDR3 protein: CASSLARTGELFF. In DNA, the CDR3 is TGTGCCAGCAGCTTAGCCAGAACCGGGGAGCTGTTTTTT.

This clone has a single count. The rearrangement joins TRBV5-6 to TRBJ2-1; no clear D. V lost 5 bases to trimming and J lost 5 bases, with 20 bases between them. CDR1 and CDR2 from the germline V gene are SGHDT and YYEEEE. This CDR3 spans 16 amino acids. The CDR3 region is CASSVFGTERHNEQFF. The CDR3 DNA follows: TGTGCCAGCAGTGTCTTTGGAACGGAGCGTCACAATGAGCAGTTCTTC. Combining the CDR3 with reference TRBV5-6 and TRBJ2-1 gives the whole variable domain DAGVTQSPTHLIKTRGQQVTLRCSPKSGHDTVSWYQQALGQGPQFIFQYYEEEERQRGNFPDRFSGHQFPNYSSELNVNALLLGDSALYLCASSVFGTERHNEQFFGPGTRLTVL.

The V and J genes are TRBV14 and TRBJ2-7, with 8 bases identical to TRBD1. Trimming removed 4 bases from V and 2 bases from J; junction bases left unmatched: 7. The CDR3 runs 15 residues. Per germline, CDR1 SGHDN and CDR2 FVKESK. CDR3 nucleotide sequence: TGTGCCAGCAGCCCCTGGACAGGGTTCACCTACGAGCAGTACTTC. Translated, it gives CASSPWTGFTYEQYF.

The chain joins TRBV9 to TRBJ1-2; D is uncertain. This CDR3 spans 14 amino acids. Germline-derived CDR1 and CDR2 are SGDLS and YYNGEE. The V end was cut by 4 bases, the J end by 1 base, with 11 bases between. The CDR3 sequence is CASSPEGVNYGYTF. The CDR3, as DNA: TGTGCCAGCAGCCCAGAGGGTGTTAACTATGGCTACACCTTC. The full variable domain, completed using reference TRBV9 and TRBJ1-2, is DSGVTQTPKHLITATGQRVTLRCSPRSGDLSVYWYQQSLDQGLQFLIQYYNGEERAKGNILERFSAQQFPDLHSELNLSSLELGDSALYFCASSPEGVNYGYTFGSGTRLTVV.

CDR3 DNA: TGCGCCAGCCAACCGGGACTGCTTGTCGATGAGCAGTTCTTC. It translates to CASQPGLLVDEQFF. This chain joins TRBV4-1 and TRBJ2-1; D possibly corresponds to TRBD2 (6 bases). Germline V lookup: CDR1 MGHRA, CDR2 YSYEKL. The CDR3 covers 14 residues. V was trimmed by 8 bases and J by 8 bases, leaving 19 bases between them.

The V gene is TRBV27, the J gene TRBJ2-7; 7 nucleotides align to TRBD2. This CDR3 is built from 15 residues. The ends lost 10 bases at V and 7 bases at J; junction bases unmatched: 19. In germline, CDR1 is MNHEY, CDR2 SMNVEV (reference sequence). CDR3 in amino acids: CATSPRRREAQEQYF. CDR3 DNA sequence: TGTGCCACCTCACCTCGGAGACGGGAGGCCCAAGAGCAGTACTTC.

This sequence joins TRBV6-6 and TRBJ2-5; 7 bases are shared with TRBD1. Trimming at V came to 4 bases and at J to 2 bases, leaving 4 bases not matched to a gene. Germline V gene lookup returns CDR1 MNHNY and CDR2 SVGAGI (reference sequence). The CDR3 has 14 residues. The CDR3 DNA reads as TGTGCCAGCAGTTCAAGACAGGGACAAGAGACCCAGTACTTC. Translated: CASSSRQGQETQYF.

V and J are TRBV5-5 and TRBJ2-7, with 9 bases that match TRBD2. This CDR3 has 16 amino acids. CDR1 and CDR2 (germline): SGHKS, YYEKEE (reference sequence). The trim removed 0 bases at V and 2 bases at J, leaving 6 bases unmatched. The CDR3 region has the DNA TGTGCCAGCAGCTTGGTGGAAGCGGGGGGACCCTACGAGCAGTACTTC. Its protein product is CASSLVEAGGPYEQYF.

J is TRBJ1-2 and V is TRBV11-2; D may be TRBD1 (6 bases). V was trimmed by 3 bases and J by 7 bases, leaving 9 bases between them. CDR1 and CDR2 (germline): SGHAT, FQNNGV. CDR3 length: 12 residues. In DNA form, the CDR3 reads TGTGCCAGCAGCTTCGACAGGTTTGGCTACACCTTC. Residues: CASSFDRFGYTF.

This clone was seen more than once but under ten times. The gene calls are TRBV5-6 and TRBJ1-6, with D unresolved. V lost 0 bases to trimming and J lost 16 bases, with 14 bases between them. CDR1 is SGHDT, CDR2 YYEEEE, per germline. This CDR3 contains 13 residues. CDR3 sequence (DNA): TGTGCCAGCAGCTTGGGGGCACCCTCGTTTCTCCACTTT. This sequence encodes CASSLGAPSFLHF.